This TCR beta chain was identified in a study of blood T cells in healthy people across ages. CDR3 size: 11 residues. Trimming pared 3 bases from V and 8 bases from J, leaving 4 bases between. Notes on the study in general: Per million T cells, TCR beta diversity dropped roughly linearly as age increased.

On this clonotype itself: Antigen: not known.

Donors each provided ten milliliters of peripheral blood. Then a second PCR, running roughly 6 to 12 cycles, was carried out with a sample-barcoded 5' primer and a J-beta primer mix. TCRdb passed the 5' RACE reads through MiXCR, listing each CDR3 protein once. Altogether approximately 780,000 distinct CDR3 sequences are present, around 25% being singletons, with the ten largest covering less than 3.5%. The sample was also reused in another study, on T cells of mothers and their children. According to that study: For each mother, over 10 million TCR beta CDR3 reads were obtained, and for each child, about 3 million. Thymic selection molds TCR recombination output in much the same way for related pairs as for unrelated pairs.

This sequence joins TRBV12-3 or TRBV12-4 and TRBJ1-4; D gene ambiguous. Sequences were obtained from blood. The receptor comes from a boy aged 10-17 years in good health. DNA for the CDR3: TGTGCCAGCAGTTTCAAAGAAAAACTGTTTTTT. This sequence encodes CASSFKEKLFF.